This TCR beta chain was sequenced for a study of T-cell memory formation after mild COVID-19. Findings and caveats of the study: Several responding clones turned up in pre-infection memory, indicating that cross-reactive memory may have taken part. Contracting CD4+ clones sat mainly in CM and EM; CD8+ in EMRA.

Concerning this clonotype: Its target is not known.

TCRdb ran MiXCR on the 5' RACE reads and lists one entry per CDR3 protein. Here the sample spans some 150,000 distinct CDR3 sequences, roughly 21% being singletons. CDR1 is SGHDT, CDR2 YYEEEE, per germline. V gave up 2 bases and J gave up 6 bases; unmatched junction bases: 5. The CDR3 is 14 residues long. The clonotype was recovered from an adult woman who had mild COVID-19 (a few samples of this study predate the infection). Cell type and time point are not known. Sequenced input: PBMCs or a T cell subset sorted from them (not recorded which). The chain couples TRBV5-6 to TRBJ2-1; 7 positions agree with TRBD2. CDR3 sequence reads: CASSLGLAANEQFF. CDR3 DNA: TGTGCCAGCAGCTTAGGGCTAGCGGCCAATGAGCAGTTCTTC. Based on the CDR3 plus reference TRBV5-6 and TRBJ2-1, the full variable domain is DAGVTQSPTHLIKTRGQQVTLRCSPKSGHDTVSWYQQALGQGPQFIFQYYEEEERQRGNFPDRFSGHQFPNYSSELNVNALLLGDSALYLCASSLGLAANEQFFGPGTRLTVL.